This TCR beta chain was identified during a study of shared clonotypes between healthy human individuals (dated by TCRdb to about 2020). At the level of the whole study: The cohort comprised two women and a few men aged 18 to 49 years. Blood TCR repertoires of a handful of healthy adults were deeply sequenced to estimate repertoire size and the extent of clonotype sharing between individuals. For each donor, CD4 naive and CD4 memory were each given three plates, CD8 naive was given two plates, and CD8 memory was given one plate. To increase sequencing depth and limit assay-specific biases, TCR repertoire library preparation and sequencing were carried out by different laboratories using diverse techniques. Per donor, leukapheresis produced somewhere between about 0.9 and 9.5 billion PBMCs. General conclusions and limits of the study: Higher generation probabilities were observed for clonotypes shared by all four sorted-subset donors than for non-shared clonotypes. The genetic and exposure-history diversity represented was limited by the small number of donors. Sampling was restricted to blood, and TCR repertoires in tissues likely differ from the TCR repertoires found in blood. Pairwise subsampling indicated that sequencing depth was expected to affect the degree of clonotype sharing among donors. Across four donors, roughly 5% of naive CD4, around 3.3% of naive CD8, 2% to 2.5% of memory CD4, and approximately 0.4% of memory CD8 clonotypes were shared. Larger estimated clonotype richness was generally found for naive subsets than for memory subsets. Rarefaction of sorted-subset datasets indicated incomplete sequencing despite the large sequencing depth.

Using the deep immunoSEQ assay, multiplex PCR amplified TCR CDR3 regions from genomic DNA. For each cell subset, the extracted genomic DNA was distributed evenly across all wells of several immunoSEQ 96-well plates, and each plate served as one replicate. For sorted subsets, about 200 ng genomic DNA, equal to 25,000 to 35,000 T cell genomes, was loaded into each replicate PCR. Purified libraries were quantified with a Qubit 3.0 fluorometer, sized on a Bioanalyzer 2100, and re-quantified with the KAPA Library Quantification kit. Every immunoSEQ 96-well plate was sequenced on a dedicated single-read 150-cycle Illumina NextSeq 550 flow cell. Under the source paper's analysis protocol: Because the immunoSEQ output included only junctional sequences and no quality scores, the filtering could not be the same as the filtering used for full-length reads. To assign V/J genes and CDR3, sequences were annotated using PyIR, a Python wrapper for IgBLAST v1.9, with IMGT germline references. Reads with weak V/J assignments (E-value above 1e-6), missing CDR3, stop codons, out-of-frame junctions, or ambiguous translated residues were removed. V3J clonotypes were defined as sequences sharing an identical inferred V gene, J gene, and CDR3 amino acid sequence. The percentage overlap between two repertoires was calculated by dividing the number of shared unique clonotypes by the size of the smaller repertoire. Repertoire richness was assessed with RTK rarefaction, the Chao1 estimator, and Recon v2.1 estimates of unobserved clonotypes. OLGA was used to compute generation probabilities for all TCRbeta clonotypes that the gDNA method yielded from a few donors. In its TCRdb copy, this immuneACCESS table keeps in-frame sequences only and misses some clones. Where compared with another copy, unresolved V genes explain less than half of these, and the others have no known cause. V and J calls and clone size are copied from that table; D and trimming were computed from the DNA. Within this sample are 1.5 million to 2.5 million clones, with roughly 94% of them counted one time only. Of the sample, roughly 1% is held by the ten largest clones.

For the CD8 naive samples, CD45RO-negative cells were positively selected for CCR7, yielding a CD45RA+CCR7+ population from which TemRA cells were excluded. The donors were healthy, HIV-negative adults who had no recently reported acute infections or vaccinations. Every donor was a Caucasian adult residing in Nashville, Tennessee, USA. After blood collection by leukapheresis, PBMCs were isolated using Ficoll-Histopaque density gradient centrifugation and then cryopreserved in the vapor phase of liquid nitrogen. Analytical flow cytometry was used to check the purity and quantity of each magnetically sorted T cell population. From each sorted fraction, genomic DNA was isolated and quantified by UV absorbance on a Nanodrop 2000c. The CDR1 and CDR2 encoded by the germline V gene (reference sequence) are SEHNR and FQNEAQ. The cysteine opens and the phenylalanine closes a CDR3 of 15 amino acids. Only CDR3 DNA is held: 45 bases, read in frame from base 1. At the junction V is shortened by 4 bases and J by 3 bases, with 15 bases in between.

A remark on this clone: Its target antigen remains unknown. Base qualities are not at hand, and no much larger clone is one base apart.

The source material was naive CD8+ T cells sorted from blood. This sample's cell subset or site label indicates: CD45RA+CCR7+. This clonotype was obtained from a man between 18 and 29 years old in good health. The rearrangement combines TRBV7-9 with TRBJ1-1; 5 matching bases give a weak D call of TRBD1. The DNA is TGTGCCAGCAGCTCCCTTTGGGGGGACCACACTGAAGCTTTCTTT. It translates to CASSSLWGDHTEAFF.